The rows below give T cell receptor beta chains drawn from one sample of a study of cytomegalovirus exposure and HLA in healthy donors. The data were produced by immunoSEQ multiplex PCR, yet TCRdb's version contains in-frame clones alone and is incomplete. The profile covers around 80,000 clones, with about 95% appearing a single time and roughly 0.75% taken by the ten largest. Sequenced: PBMCs. The receptors originated from a young woman in good health and CMV-seronegative. Each CDR3 is given with its conserved first and last residue. D genes are given only for firm matches. Clone size is given for some rows only: seen once, a few or many times, or a class if the clone is expanded.

once	TRBV27	TRBD2	TRBJ2-3	TGTGCCAGCAGTTCGGCTAGCGGGGGCACAGATACGCAGTATTTT	CASSSASGGTDTQYF
.	TRBV4-3	TRBD2	TRBJ2-4	TGCGCCAGCAGCCAAGATTGGGAGGGGTCTATTCAGTACTTC	CASSQDWEGSIQYF
.	TRBV10-1	TRBD1	TRBJ2-7	TGCGCCAGCAGACCCCCGGGACAGGGGTCCCCCGAAGGCGGGGGCGAGCAGTACTTC	CASRPPGQGSPEGGGEQYF
.	TRBV6-4	TRBD2	TRBJ2-3	TGTGCCAGCAGTGTTAAAGCGGGGGGCACAGATACGCAGTATTTT	CASSVKAGGTDTQYF
.	TRBV5-1	TRBD2	TRBJ2-3	TGCGCCAGCAGCTTCTCGACTAGCCCCACAGATACGCAGTATTTT	CASSFSTSPTDTQYF
.	TRBV9	TRBD1	TRBJ1-2	TGTGCCAGCATCCCACCACCCCGGGACAGGGACTCCCATTTACAAGGCTACACCTTC	CASIPPPRDRDSHLQGYTF
.	TRBV27	TRBD1	TRBJ2-7	TGTGCCAGCAGTCTCAGAAGGACAGGGGGGACGAGGACGCAGTACTTC	CASSLRRTGGTRTQYF
.	TRBV2	.	TRBJ2-2	TGTGCCACCGGCCGGGGGTCGTCGGGCACCGGGGAGCTGTTTTTT	CATGRGSSGTGELFF
.	TRBV9	TRBD1	TRBJ1-2	TGTGCCAGCAGCCCTGGGGGGGCAGGGGGCGACTATGGCTACACCTTC	CASSPGGAGGDYGYTF
.	TRBV4-1	TRBD2	TRBJ2-6	TGCGCCAGCAGAGCGGGGTTCTCTGGGGCCAACGTCCTGACTTTC	CASRAGFSGANVLTF
.	TRBV18	.	TRBJ1-1	TGTGCCAGCTCACCAAACGCTGGCATGAACACTGAAGCTTTCTTT	CASSPNAGMNTEAFF
.	TRBV25-1	TRBD1	TRBJ2-1	TGTGCCAGCAGCGTGGACAGGGGACCCTACAATGAGCAGTTCTTC	CASSVDRGPYNEQFF
.	TRBV7-4	TRBD1	TRBJ1-1	TGTGCCAGCAGCTTGGACAGGGGGAACACTGAAGCTTTCTTT	CASSLDRGNTEAFF
.	TRBV27	TRBD2	TRBJ2-7	TGTGCCAGCAGTTTAGCGGGAGGGCCTTGGGCCGAGCAGTACTTC	CASSLAGGPWAEQYF
.	TRBV5-4	TRBD1	TRBJ2-7	TGTGCCAGCAGCTTGCGGGACAGATACGAGCAGTACTTC	CASSLRDRYEQYF
.	TRBV5-4	.	TRBJ2-3	TGTGCCAGCTATCAACAGGGTACAGATACGCAGTATTTT	CASYQQGTDTQYF
once	TRBV6-1	.	TRBJ2-3	TGTGCCAGCACGCGGGCCACAGATACGCAGTATTTT	CASTRATDTQYF
.	TRBV6-6	.	TRBJ2-5	TGTGCCAGCACCCCAGGGGAGACCCAGTACTTC	CASTPGETQYF
.	TRBV7-7	TRBD1	TRBJ2-1	TGTGCCAGCAGCCGTCGGACAGGGACCCCCGACAATGAGCAGTTCTTC	CASSRRTGTPDNEQFF
.	TRBV7-2	TRBD2	TRBJ2-1	TGTGCCAGCAGCTTCAGTCTAGCGGGAGGAATCTACAATGAGCAGTTCTTC	CASSFSLAGGIYNEQFF
.	TRBV27	.	TRBJ1-5	TGTGCCAGCAGACGCGGGGGGGTAGGACAGCCCCAGCATTTT	CASRRGGVGQPQHF
.	TRBV5-1	.	TRBJ2-7	TGCGCCAGCAGCTTGGGTCAGGGCTCCGAGCAGTACTTC	CASSLGQGSEQYF
.	TRBV6-5	TRBD1	TRBJ2-7	TGTGCCAGCAGTTACTCCCGACAGGGTCCCTACGAGCAGTACTTC	CASSYSRQGPYEQYF
.	TRBV7-2	.	TRBJ2-5	TGTGCCAGCAGCTTTAGGGGCCGGTCAGAGACCCAGTACTTC	CASSFRGRSETQYF
.	TRBV4-3	.	TRBJ1-1	TGCGCCAGCAGCCAAGAAACGGTGAACACTGAAGCTTTCTTT	CASSQETVNTEAFF
.	TRBV7-2	.	TRBJ2-3	TGTGCCAGCAGCCTAGGGGAGTTGGGTACGCAGTATTTT	CASSLGELGTQYF
.	TRBV4-1	TRBD2	TRBJ2-7	TGCGCCAGCAGCCAGCTTCGGGGGGGAGGGCCGAGAGAGCAGTACTTC	CASSQLRGGGPREQYF
.	TRBV7-2	TRBD2	TRBJ2-7	TGTGCCAGCAGCCGCCGACCCGGGACTAGCGGATCCTACGAGCAGTACTTC	CASSRRPGTSGSYEQYF
.	TRBV9	TRBD2	TRBJ2-3	TGTGCCAGCAGCGCACACCCTAGCGGGAGCGGGACAGATACGCAGTATTTT	CASSAHPSGSGTDTQYF
.	TRBV4-1	TRBD1	TRBJ2-7	TGCGCCAGCAGCCTAGCCGGGACAGGGGGGGTCTACGAGCAGTACTTC	CASSLAGTGGVYEQYF
.	TRBV5-1	.	TRBJ2-1	TGCGCCAGCAGCTCGCAGACCTACAATGAGCAGTTCTTC	CASSSQTYNEQFF
.	TRBV28	TRBD2	TRBJ2-4	TGTGCCAGCAGTTTGAGCGGGGTAGCCAAAAACATTCAGTACTTC	CASSLSGVAKNIQYF
once	TRBV27	.	TRBJ2-3	TGTGCCAGCAGTTTATCGGATATGAGGAATACGCAGTATTTT	CASSLSDMRNTQYF
.	TRBV6-6	TRBD1	TRBJ2-7	TGTGCCAGCAGATCTACAGGGGGCGGCGACGAGCAGTACTTC	CASRSTGGGDEQYF
.	TRBV10-3	.	TRBJ1-1	TGTGCCATCGGAGGGTCCAACACTGAAGCTTTCTTT	CAIGGSNTEAFF
.	TRBV4-1	.	TRBJ1-5	TGCGCCAGCACCTGGGCGTTTGATAGCAATCAGCCCCAGCATTTT	CASTWAFDSNQPQHF
.	TRBV7-2	.	TRBJ2-7	TGTGCCAGCAGCCCGCTGACAGTTCCCTACGAGCAGTACTTC	CASSPLTVPYEQYF
once	TRBV27	.	TRBJ1-5	TGTGCCAGCAGTCTGGGGATGACAGGATATCAGCCCCAGCATTTT	CASSLGMTGYQPQHF
.	TRBV4-1	.	TRBJ1-5	TGCGCCAGCAGCCAAGGTGGGGCGGGAAATCAGCCCCAGCATTTT	CASSQGGAGNQPQHF
.	TRBV27	.	TRBJ1-2	TGTGCCACCGCTATAGGAGTCAACTATGGCTACACCTTC	CATAIGVNYGYTF
once	TRBV4-3	.	TRBJ2-5	TGCGCCAGCAGCCCTCATTCCTTATTGAGCGTTCGGCAAGAGACCCAGTACTTC	CASSPHSLLSVRQETQYF
.	TRBV25-1	.	TRBJ2-7	TGTGCCAGCAGTGATGTTACCCTCGCTCAGGGGGGCGAGCAGTACTTC	CASSDVTLAQGGEQYF
.	TRBV6-1	TRBD2	TRBJ2-7	TGTGCCAGCAGCCCCACTAGCGGGGGGGCCTACGAGCAGTACTTC	CASSPTSGGAYEQYF
.	TRBV18	.	TRBJ2-7	TGTGCCAGCTCACCAGGGACACCCAGTTCCACCTACGAGCAGTACTTC	CASSPGTPSSTYEQYF
.	TRBV5-5	.	TRBJ1-3	TGTGCCAGCAGCTTACCAGGGGTCACTGGAAACACCATATATTTT	CASSLPGVTGNTIYF
.	TRBV27	.	TRBJ1-4	TGTGCCAGCAGTTTTGGGACATTAGGTGAAAAACTGTTTTTT	CASSFGTLGEKLFF
.	TRBV5-1	TRBD2	TRBJ2-5	TGCGCCAGCAGCTTGGTTAGCGGGGGGGAGACCCAGTACTTC	CASSLVSGGETQYF
.	TRBV5-6	.	TRBJ2-3	TGTGCCAGCAGCTTGAACAGGGACACAGATACGCAGTATTTT	CASSLNRDTDTQYF
.	TRBV25-1	TRBD2	TRBJ2-2	TGTGCCAGCAGTGAACTTGGCGGGGGGCATAGAGGCACCGGGGAGCTGTTTTTT	CASSELGGGHRGTGELFF
.	TRBV11-2	TRBD1	TRBJ2-7	TGTGCCAGCAGCAGGGACAGGGGGAGCTCCTACGAGCAGTACTTC	CASSRDRGSSYEQYF
.	TRBV29-1	TRBD1	TRBJ2-2	TGCAGCGTTAAGGGACAGTATCCGAGCACCGGGGAGCTGTTTTTT	CSVKGQYPSTGELFF
.	TRBV18	TRBD1	TRBJ1-5	TGTGCCAGCTCTCCTGACAGGGCGAGCAATCAGCCCCAGCATTTT	CASSPDRASNQPQHF
.	TRBV19	.	TRBJ2-5	TGTGCCAGTAGTCCACAGACTGCGGGTCAAGAGACCCAGTACTTC	CASSPQTAGQETQYF
.	TRBV19	TRBD1	TRBJ1-4	TGTGCCAGTACCACCCTCGGGACAGGGCCTGAAAAACTGTTTTTT	CASTTLGTGPEKLFF
.	TRBV9	.	TRBJ1-1	TGTGCCAGCAGCGGGAGAGCAGGGCTTCAAAACACTGAAGCTTTCTTT	CASSGRAGLQNTEAFF